This TCR beta chain emerged from a study of CD8 T cells in Susac syndrome. Overall study findings and caveats: Sixteen Susac-specific public clones were found in total CD8+ repertoires and several in CD8+ TEMRA repertoires. Clonal expansion of Susac CD8+ cells peaked in TEMRA cells, and it also peaked in active patients.

Sequencing targeted TCR beta in T cells from blood (CD8+ and CD4+). This clonotype showed up just once. Its specificity is not known. The RNA input was about 0.5 to 1 ug, and it was reverse transcribed with random hexamers. A single record per CDR3 protein comes from TCRdb applying MiXCR to the immunoSEQ multiplex PCR reads. The table lists about 84,000 distinct CDR3 sequences, about 95% of them singletons. The CDR3 spans 11 residues. Trimming removed 4 bases from V and 9 bases from J, with 6 bases in between. CDR1 and CDR2 (germline): SEHNR, FQNEAQ (reference sequence). V gene TRBV7-9 combines with J gene TRBJ2-2; D is unresolved. Source material: CD8+ T cells from PBMCs. The TCR originated in a human donor with Susac syndrome. Written as DNA, the CDR3 is TGTGCCAGCAGCTCCGACAGGGAGCTGTTTTTT. Translation gives CASSSDRELFF.